The 30 T cell receptor beta chains below come from one sample, sequenced in a study of OX40 agonist ivuxolimab in advanced cancers. Only in-frame clones appear in the TCRdb table, and some are missing; sequencing was by immunoSEQ multiplex PCR. The table records tens of thousands of clones, over 90% of them present only once. Sample: CD4+ or CD8+ T cells sorted from blood, taken in a trial of the OX40 agonist ivuxolimab. The origin of the receptors is an adult with an advanced solid tumor such as melanoma, head and neck, liver or kidney cancer.

The CDR3 DNA reads TGTGCCAGCAGCGTAGGTTCTAGCGGTTACAATGAGCAGTTCTTC. Translating it yields CASSVGSSGYNEQFF. The chain carries TRBV9 and TRBJ2-1; 7 positions agree with TRBD2. Trimming cost V 0 bases and J 4 bases; bases outside gene matches: 4. The CDR3 covers 15 residues. CDR1 SGDLS and CDR2 YYNGEE come from the germline V gene.

The J gene is TRBJ1-2, the V gene TRBV19; 11 bases align to TRBD1. The junction had 5 bases not matched to a gene; V was cut back by 4 bases and J by 7 bases. This CDR3 is built from 14 residues. Germline CDR1 reads LNHDA; CDR2 reads SQIVND (reference sequence). The chain's CDR3 is CASSTGQGAVGYTF. The CDR3 DNA sequence: TGTGCCAGTAGTACCGGACAGGGGGCGGTTGGCTACACCTTC.

V usage is TRBV6-1 and J usage is TRBJ1-5; D is ambiguous. Trimming pared 7 bases from V and 0 bases from J, leaving 10 bases between. Germline V CDR1 and CDR2: MNHNS, SASEGT. The CDR3 has 14 amino acids. The CDR3 DNA reads as TGTGCCAGCATGAAACGGTATAGCAATCAGCCCCAGCATTTT. This encodes CASMKRYSNQPQHF.

This chain connects TRBV29-1 to TRBJ2-3; perhaps TRBD2 as D (6 bases). This CDR3 has 15 amino acids. The germline V and J ends were trimmed by 3 bases and 2 bases, with 15 bases remaining between them. Germline V gene data show CDR1 as SQVTM and CDR2 as ANQGSEA. The CDR3: CSVDVGGDLTDTQYF. The CDR3 bases are TGCAGCGTTGATGTTGGCGGGGATCTCACAGATACGCAGTATTTT.

The V and J genes are TRBV10-3 and TRBJ2-5, with D maybe TRBD1 (5 bases). Germline V CDR1 and CDR2: ENHRY, SYGVKD. V was cut by 5 bases and J by 6 bases, with 13 bases left in between. The CDR3 contains 13 residues. CDR3 region: CAISPDSPQTQYF. For the CDR3, the DNA is TGTGCCATCAGTCCTGACAGCCCGCAGACCCAGTACTTC.

This sequence joins TRBV11-2 and TRBJ2-1; D unresolved. Germline-derived CDR1 and CDR2 are SGHAT and FQNNGV. The ends were cut back, 1 base at V and 5 bases at J, with 12 bases in the middle. This CDR3 region has 15 residues. Here the CDR3 DNA reads TGTGCCAGCAGCTTAGTGGAGCGTCCTGACAATGAGCAGTTCTTC. This translates into CASSLVERPDNEQFF.

The chain is built from TRBV14 and TRBJ2-1; 7 bases are a match to TRBD2. The V and J ends lost 1 base and 0 bases, in that order; junction bases with no gene match: 18. CDR1 is SGHDN, CDR2 FVKESK, per germline. The CDR3 sequence is 21 residues long. DNA of the CDR3: TGTGCCAGCAGCCAAGTTAGTTGGGGGACTACCCCGTATGGCTCCTACAATGAGCAGTTCTTC. Translating gives CASSQVSWGTTPYGSYNEQFF.

CDR3 sequence (DNA): TGTGCCACCTCCGGCGGGGACATAGACACCGGGGAGCTGTTTTTT. It translates to CATSGGDIDTGELFF. The chain employs TRBV10-3 and TRBJ2-2; D assignment may be TRBD1 or TRBD2 (6 bases each). CDR3 length: 15 residues. Trimming pared 10 bases from V and 3 bases from J, leaving 18 bases between. Germline assignment: CDR1 ENHRY and CDR2 SYGVKD.

This sequence joins TRBV27 and TRBJ2-7; 7 bases line up with TRBD2. Germline assignment: CDR1 MNHEY and CDR2 SMNVEV (reference sequence). The CDR3 spans 15 residues. J was trimmed by 1 base and V by 0 bases; bases with no gene match: 3. CDR3 amino acids: CASSLSWGGSYEQYF. The CDR3, as DNA: TGTGCCAGCAGTTTATCGTGGGGGGGGTCCTACGAGCAGTACTTC.

The J gene is TRBJ2-7, the V gene TRBV9, with a tentative D call TRBD2 (8 bases). This CDR3 region has 16 residues. Trimming removed 5 bases from V and 4 bases from J, with 22 bases in between. CDR1 SGDLS and CDR2 YYNGEE come from the germline V gene. The DNA for the CDR3 is TGTGCCAGCAGAGACAGCGGGAGTAAGGGGGCATACGAGCAGTACTTC. Its protein is CASRDSGSKGAYEQYF.

This chain links TRBV14 with TRBJ2-5, with 8 bases that match TRBD2. V shed 4 bases and J 5 bases; nucleotides not matched to a gene: 0. This CDR3 is built from 12 residues. Germline V gives CDR1 SGHDN, CDR2 FVKESK. For the CDR3, the DNA is TGTGCCAGCAGCCCGGGGGGGGAGACCCAGTACTTC. Amino acid sequence: CASSPGGETQYF.

In this sample, this clone turned up once. The CDR3 DNA is TGTGCCAGCAGCTTAATTGCCCCTAGGGCCAACGTCCTGACTTTC. It translates to CASSLIAPRANVLTF. This chain connects TRBV11-2 to TRBJ2-6, with unresolved D. Germline V gives CDR1 SGHAT, CDR2 FQNNGV. Trimming took 2 bases from V and 5 from J, leaving 10 bases between them. CDR3 length: 15 residues.

The CDR3 region has the DNA TGTGCCAGCAGTTTCTCGGACGAGCAGTACTTC. As protein: CASSFSDEQYF. The V call is TRBV28, the J call TRBJ2-7; no clear D. CDR3 size: 11 residues. Between the trimmed V and J ends, which lost 3 bases and 5 bases, there was a span of 5 bases. Per the germline V gene, CDR1 is MDHEN and CDR2 is SYDVKM.

This clone was counted only a few times. The V gene is TRBV30, the J gene TRBJ1-1; no definite D call. From germline, CDR1 is GTSNPN and CDR2 SVGIG (reference sequence). V lost 3 bases and J lost 2, with 7 bases in between. The CDR3 runs 12 residues. The CDR3 DNA sequence: TGTGCCTGGAGGCGGCCCAACACTGAAGCTTTCTTT. The encoded protein is CAWRRPNTEAFF.

The chain employs TRBV28 and TRBJ1-5, with 7 nucleotides matching TRBD1. CDR3 length: 13 residues. V lost 8 bases, J lost 7 bases, and 8 bases stayed unmatched. CDR1 and CDR2 from the germline V gene are MDHEN and SYDVKM. CDR3 sequence: CASSLRGGQPQHF. CDR3 in DNA: TGTGCCAGCTCCCTCAGGGGGGGCCAGCCCCAGCATTTT.

This clone showed up just a few times. The V call is TRBV29-1, the J call TRBJ1-2; D is possibly TRBD1 (5 bases). The CDR3 is 12 residues long. V lost 5 bases to trimming and J lost 8 bases, with 15 bases between them. Germline CDR1 is SQVTM and CDR2 is ANQGSEA. The CDR3 region is CSVPAGPEGYTF. The CDR3 DNA reads as TGCAGCGTTCCCGCAGGGCCAGAAGGCTACACCTTC.

This rearrangement joins TRBV7-9 to TRBJ2-7; 7 bases match TRBD1. There are 14 residues in the CDR3. J was trimmed by 1 base and V by 5 bases; bases with no gene match: 5. Germline V gives CDR1 SEHNR, CDR2 FQNEAQ (reference sequence). CDR3 protein: CASSPGQESYEQYF. The CDR3 DNA sequence: TGTGCCAGCAGCCCCGGACAGGAGTCCTACGAGCAGTACTTC.

The V gene is TRBV6-6, the J gene TRBJ1-4; D gene unclear. There are 13 residues in the CDR3. Germline lookup yields CDR1 MNHNY and CDR2 SVGAGI (reference sequence). Trimming pared 7 bases from V and 5 bases from J, leaving 11 bases between. The CDR3 nucleotides are TGTGCCAGCAAATTCGCAGGCAATGAAAAACTGTTTTTT. Protein sequence: CASKFAGNEKLFF.

This chain uses TRBV12-5 with TRBJ1-1; 7 positions agree with TRBD1. V trimming: 1 base; J trimming: 6 bases; junction bases outside the gene matches: 8. This CDR3 spans 15 amino acids. Germline lookup yields CDR1 LGHNT and CDR2 FRNRAP. The CDR3 bases are TGTGCTAGTGGTTTGGAGCAGGGGGGTTGGCCTGAAGCTTTCTTT. It codes for CASGLEQGGWPEAFF.

In DNA form, the CDR3 reads TGTGCCAGCAGCTTAGGGGGTTCCGACCCGCGGCACTATGGCTACACCTTC. The encoded protein is CASSLGGSDPRHYGYTF. The rearrangement uses TRBV13 and TRBJ1-2; D gene ambiguous. This CDR3 has 17 residues. Looked up from germline, CDR1 is PRHDT and CDR2 is FYEKMQ (reference sequence). The V end was cut by 0 bases, the J end by 3 bases, with 17 bases between.

This CDR3 is CASSPAQWTPGGDEQYF. Here the CDR3 DNA reads TGTGCCAGCAGCCCGGCCCAGTGGACCCCGGGGGGCGACGAGCAGTACTTC. J is TRBJ2-7 and V is TRBV14; a possible D gene is TRBD2 (7 bases). The V gene's germline CDR1 is SGHDN and CDR2 FVKESK. This CDR3 spans 17 amino acids. Between the trimmed V and J ends, which lost 4 bases and 5 bases, there was a span of 24 bases.

V and J are TRBV27 and TRBJ1-3; unclear D gene. V was clipped by 0 bases and J by 2 bases, with 8 bases between them. The CDR3 is 15 residues long. CDR1 and CDR2 from the germline V gene are MNHEY and SMNVEV (reference sequence). CDR3 in DNA: TGTGCCAGCAGTTTATCTTGGACTCCTGGAAACACCATATATTTT. Translation gives CASSLSWTPGNTIYF.

The chain joins TRBV15 to TRBJ1-1; D remains ambiguous. This CDR3 comprises 11 residues. Deletions cut 8 bases from V and 3 bases from J, with 7 bases between. Germline CDR1 and CDR2: LNHNV and YYDKDF (reference sequence). The CDR3 nucleotides are TGTGCCACCGGGGTGCACACTGAAGCTTTCTTT. Translated: CATGVHTEAFF. The full variable domain, its missing parts supplied by reference TRBV15 and TRBJ1-1, is DAMVIQNPRYQVTQFGKPVTLSCSQTLNHNVMYWYQQKSSQAPKLLFHYYDKDFNNEADTPDNFQSRRPNTSFCFLDIRSPGLGDTAMYLCATGVHTEAFFGQGTRLTVV.

The chain links TRBV30 to TRBJ1-2, with D unresolved. Germline CDR1 GTSNPN, CDR2 SVGIG (reference sequence). V was cut by 0 bases and J by 3 bases, with 2 bases left in between. The CDR3 has 11 amino acids. This chain's CDR3 is CAWSVDYGYTF. The CDR3 bases are TGTGCCTGGAGTGTGGACTATGGCTACACCTTC.

The chain joins TRBV12-5 to TRBJ1-2; no reliable D call. Germline V lookup: CDR1 LGHNT, CDR2 FRNRAP. V lost 5 bases and J lost 5, with 18 bases in between. The CDR3 runs 15 residues. CDR3 DNA sequence: TGTGCTAGTGGTCCCCCCCTGGGATGGTTTTATGGCTACACCTTC. The encoded protein is CASGPPLGWFYGYTF.

Written as DNA, the CDR3 is TGTGCCAGCAGTTTAAGGGGGGCTGGTGGGACTGAAGCTTTCTTT. It encodes CASSLRGAGGTEAFF. The chain combines TRBV27 with TRBJ1-1; a weak D match, TRBD1 (6 bases). This CDR3 comprises 15 residues. Trimming took 2 bases from V and 5 from J, leaving 15 bases between them. The V gene's germline CDR1 is MNHEY and CDR2 SMNVEV (reference sequence).

The chain employs TRBV13 and TRBJ2-3, with 7 bases that match TRBD1. From germline, CDR1 is PRHDT and CDR2 FYEKMQ (reference sequence). CDR3 length: 13 amino acids. V lost 4 bases, J lost 4 bases, and 2 bases stayed unmatched. CDR3 coding DNA: TGTGCCAGCAGCTGGGGGACAGCAGATACGCAGTATTTT. Translated: CASSWGTADTQYF.

The chain links TRBV28 to TRBJ1-5, with D possibly matching TRBD1 (5 bases). Germline V CDR1 and CDR2: MDHEN, SYDVKM. V was shortened by 3 bases and J by 7 bases, with 13 bases between the two germline ends. The CDR3 length is 14 residues. The CDR3 loop reads CASSFKGSLQPQHF. The CDR3 bases are TGTGCCAGCAGTTTCAAGGGGAGCCTCCAGCCCCAGCATTTT.

The rearrangement uses TRBV5-6 and TRBJ2-7; 8 bases are shared with TRBD1. The germline V gene encodes CDR1 SGHDT and CDR2 YYEEEE. The CDR3 runs 14 residues. Trimming removed 2 bases from V and 7 bases from J; junction bases left unmatched: 8. CDR3 in amino acids: CASSFGRGLGEQYF. The CDR3 DNA reads TGTGCCAGCAGCTTTGGCAGGGGGCTGGGAGAGCAGTACTTC.

This sequence joins TRBV5-4 and TRBJ2-5, with 11 bases aligning to TRBD2. Germline-derived CDR1 and CDR2 are SGHNT and YYREEE (reference sequence). The length of the CDR3 is 15 residues. The J segment lost 5 bases and the V segment lost 4 bases, leaving 7 bases of the junction unmatched. In nucleotides, the CDR3 is TGTGCCAGCAGCGACGGGACTAGCGGCCGGGAGACCCAGTACTTC. Amino acid sequence: CASSDGTSGRETQYF.